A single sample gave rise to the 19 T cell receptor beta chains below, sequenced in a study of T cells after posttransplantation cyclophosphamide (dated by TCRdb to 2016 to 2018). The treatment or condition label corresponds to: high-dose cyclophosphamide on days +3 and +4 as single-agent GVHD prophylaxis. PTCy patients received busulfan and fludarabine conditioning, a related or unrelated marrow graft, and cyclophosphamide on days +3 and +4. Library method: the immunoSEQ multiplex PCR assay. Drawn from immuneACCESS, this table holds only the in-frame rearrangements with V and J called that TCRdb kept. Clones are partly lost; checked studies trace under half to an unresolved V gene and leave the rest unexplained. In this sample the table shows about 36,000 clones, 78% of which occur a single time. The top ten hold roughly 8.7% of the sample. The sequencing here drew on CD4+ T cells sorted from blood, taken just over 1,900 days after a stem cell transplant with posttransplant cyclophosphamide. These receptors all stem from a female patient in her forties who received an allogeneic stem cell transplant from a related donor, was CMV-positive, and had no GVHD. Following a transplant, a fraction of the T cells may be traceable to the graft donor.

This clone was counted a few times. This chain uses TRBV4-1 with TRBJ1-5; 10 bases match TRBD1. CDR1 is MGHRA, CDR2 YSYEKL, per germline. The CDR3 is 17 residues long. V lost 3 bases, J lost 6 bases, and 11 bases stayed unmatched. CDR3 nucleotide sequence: TGCGCCAGCAGCCAGCCAGGCCGGGACAGGGGCATTCAGCCCCAGCATTTT. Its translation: CASSQPGRDRGIQPQHF.

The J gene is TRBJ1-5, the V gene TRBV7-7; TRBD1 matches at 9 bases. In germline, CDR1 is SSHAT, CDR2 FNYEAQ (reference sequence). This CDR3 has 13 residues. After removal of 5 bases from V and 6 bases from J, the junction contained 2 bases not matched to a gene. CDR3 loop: CASSPDRGQPQHF. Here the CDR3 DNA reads TGTGCCAGCAGCCCGGACAGGGGTCAGCCCCAGCATTTT.

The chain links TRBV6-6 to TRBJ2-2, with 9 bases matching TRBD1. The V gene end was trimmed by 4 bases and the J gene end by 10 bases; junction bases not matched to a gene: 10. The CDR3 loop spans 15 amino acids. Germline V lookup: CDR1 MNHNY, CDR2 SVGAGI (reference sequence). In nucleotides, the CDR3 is TGTGCCAGCAGTTCCGCCGGACAGGGGTTGGTGGAGCTGTTTTTT. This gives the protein CASSSAGQGLVELFF.

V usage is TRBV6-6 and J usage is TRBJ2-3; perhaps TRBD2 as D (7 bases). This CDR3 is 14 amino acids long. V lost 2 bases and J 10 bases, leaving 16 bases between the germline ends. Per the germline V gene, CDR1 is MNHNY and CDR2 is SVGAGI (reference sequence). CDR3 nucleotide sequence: TGTGCCAGCAGTTACGAGGGGGGGGTTTCTCCGCAGTATTTT. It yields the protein CASSYEGGVSPQYF.

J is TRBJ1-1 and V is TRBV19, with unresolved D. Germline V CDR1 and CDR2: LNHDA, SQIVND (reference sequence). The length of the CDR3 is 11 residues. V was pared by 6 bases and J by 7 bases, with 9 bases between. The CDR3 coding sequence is TGTGCCAGTAGGTTAGTTGGTGAAGCTTTCTTT. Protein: CASRLVGEAFF.

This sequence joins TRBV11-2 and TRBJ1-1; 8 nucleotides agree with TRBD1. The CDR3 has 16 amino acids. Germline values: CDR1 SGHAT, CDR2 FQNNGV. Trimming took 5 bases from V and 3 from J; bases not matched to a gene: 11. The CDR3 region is CASSRGPGQGDTEAFF. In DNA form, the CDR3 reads TGTGCCAGCAGCCGGGGCCCAGGACAGGGAGACACTGAAGCTTTCTTT.

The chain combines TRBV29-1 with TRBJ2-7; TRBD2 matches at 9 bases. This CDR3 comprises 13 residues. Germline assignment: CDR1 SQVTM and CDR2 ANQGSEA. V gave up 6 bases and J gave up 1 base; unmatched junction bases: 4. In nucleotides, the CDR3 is TGCAGCGTCCGCGGGGGGGGATCCTACGAGCAGTACTTC. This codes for CSVRGGGSYEQYF.

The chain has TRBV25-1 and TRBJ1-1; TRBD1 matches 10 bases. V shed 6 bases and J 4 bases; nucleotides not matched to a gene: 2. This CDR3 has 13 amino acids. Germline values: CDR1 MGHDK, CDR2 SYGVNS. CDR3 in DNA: TGTGCCAGCAGGGGGACAGGGGCCACTGAAGCTTTCTTT. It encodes CASRGTGATEAFF.

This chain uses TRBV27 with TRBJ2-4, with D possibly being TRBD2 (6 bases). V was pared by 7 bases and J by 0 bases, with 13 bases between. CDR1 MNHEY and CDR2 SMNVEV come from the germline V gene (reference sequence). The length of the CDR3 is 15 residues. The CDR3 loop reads CASKRAGIAKNIQYF. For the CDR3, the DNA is TGTGCCAGCAAGAGGGCGGGAATAGCCAAAAACATTCAGTACTTC.

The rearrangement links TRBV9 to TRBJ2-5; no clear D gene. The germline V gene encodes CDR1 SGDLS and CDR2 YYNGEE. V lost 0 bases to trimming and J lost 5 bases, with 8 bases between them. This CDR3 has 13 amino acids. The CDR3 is CASSVGPLETQYF. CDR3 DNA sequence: TGTGCCAGCAGCGTAGGTCCTTTGGAGACCCAGTACTTC. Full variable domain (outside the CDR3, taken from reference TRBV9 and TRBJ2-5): DSGVTQTPKHLITATGQRVTLRCSPRSGDLSVYWYQQSLDQGLQFLIQYYNGEERAKGNILERFSAQQFPDLHSELNLSSLELGDSALYFCASSVGPLETQYFGPGTRLLVL.

The CDR3 coding sequence is TGTGCCAGCAGCGGCCCAGATACGCAGTATTTT. Translation: CASSGPDTQYF. The chain recombines TRBV5-6 with TRBJ2-3; D remains ambiguous. The germline CDR1 and CDR2 sequences are SGHDT and YYEEEE. The CDR3 totals 11 residues. Deletions cut 4 bases from V and 4 bases from J, with 4 bases between.

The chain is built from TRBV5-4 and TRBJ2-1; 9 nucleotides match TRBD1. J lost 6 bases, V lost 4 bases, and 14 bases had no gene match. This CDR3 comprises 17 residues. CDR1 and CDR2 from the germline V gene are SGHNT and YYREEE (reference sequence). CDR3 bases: TGTGCCAGCAGCCCTTGGAGGGGGACAGGGAAAGGCAATGAGCAGTTCTTC. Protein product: CASSPWRGTGKGNEQFF.

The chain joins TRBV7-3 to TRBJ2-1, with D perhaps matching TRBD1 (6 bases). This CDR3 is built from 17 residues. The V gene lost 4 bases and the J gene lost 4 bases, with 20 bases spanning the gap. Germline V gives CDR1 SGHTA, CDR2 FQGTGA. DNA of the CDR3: TGTGCCAGCAGCTCGGGACACTCAGGACGGTTTTACAATGAGCAGTTCTTC. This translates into CASSSGHSGRFYNEQFF.

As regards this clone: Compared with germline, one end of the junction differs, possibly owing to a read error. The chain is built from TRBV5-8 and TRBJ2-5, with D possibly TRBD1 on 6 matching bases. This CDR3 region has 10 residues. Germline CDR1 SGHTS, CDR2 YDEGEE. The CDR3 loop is CASSFTDSNF. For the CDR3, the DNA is TGTGCCAGCAGCTTTACGGACAGTAACTTC. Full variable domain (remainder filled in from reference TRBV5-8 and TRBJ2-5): EAGVTQSPTHLIKTRGQQATLRCSPISGHTSVYWYQQALGLGLQFLLWYDEGEERNRGNFPPRFSGRQFPNYSSELNVNALELEDSALYLCASSFTDSNFGPGTRLLVL.

This CDR3 is CASRRTVNQPQHF. In DNA form, the CDR3 reads TGTGCCAGCAGACGGACAGTTAATCAGCCCCAGCATTTT. V and J are TRBV7-2 and TRBJ1-5, with D possibly being TRBD1 (6 bases). Trimming took off 6 bases at V and 4 bases at J, with 10 bases between the two ends. CDR1 is SGHTA, CDR2 FQGNSA, per germline. The CDR3 is made up of 13 amino acids.

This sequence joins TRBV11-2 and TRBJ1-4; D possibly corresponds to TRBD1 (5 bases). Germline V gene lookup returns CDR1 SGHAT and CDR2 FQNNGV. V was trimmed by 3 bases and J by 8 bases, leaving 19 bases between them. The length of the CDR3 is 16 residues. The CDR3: CASSFAGTKKGEKLFF. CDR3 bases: TGTGCCAGCAGCTTCGCGGGGACGAAAAAGGGGGAAAAACTGTTTTTT.

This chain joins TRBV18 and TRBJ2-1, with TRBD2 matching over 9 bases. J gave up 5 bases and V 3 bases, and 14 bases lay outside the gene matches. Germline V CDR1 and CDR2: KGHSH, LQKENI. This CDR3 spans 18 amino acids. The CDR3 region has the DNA TGTGCCAGCTCACCCACTAATTTGCGGGGGGGCCGAAACAATGAGCAGTTCTTC. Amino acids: CASSPTNLRGGRNNEQFF.

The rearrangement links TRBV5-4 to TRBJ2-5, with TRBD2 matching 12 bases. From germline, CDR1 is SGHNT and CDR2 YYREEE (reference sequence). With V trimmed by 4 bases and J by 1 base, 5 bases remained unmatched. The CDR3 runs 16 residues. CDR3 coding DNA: TGTGCCAGCAGCCTGACTAGCGGGGGACCCCAAGAGACCCAGTACTTC. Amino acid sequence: CASSLTSGGPQETQYF. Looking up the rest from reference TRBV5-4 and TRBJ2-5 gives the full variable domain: ETGVTQSPTHLIKTRGQQVTLRCSSQSGHNTVSWYQQALGQGPQFIFQYYREEENGRGNFPPRFSGLQFPNYSSELNVNALELDDSALYLCASSLTSGGPQETQYFGPGTRLLVL.

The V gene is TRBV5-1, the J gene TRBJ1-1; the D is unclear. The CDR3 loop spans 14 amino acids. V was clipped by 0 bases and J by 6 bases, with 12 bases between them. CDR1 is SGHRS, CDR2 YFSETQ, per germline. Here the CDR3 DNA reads TGCGCCAGCAGCTTGGGCCCCGGGGAGCCTGAAGCTTTCTTT. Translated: CASSLGPGEPEAFF.